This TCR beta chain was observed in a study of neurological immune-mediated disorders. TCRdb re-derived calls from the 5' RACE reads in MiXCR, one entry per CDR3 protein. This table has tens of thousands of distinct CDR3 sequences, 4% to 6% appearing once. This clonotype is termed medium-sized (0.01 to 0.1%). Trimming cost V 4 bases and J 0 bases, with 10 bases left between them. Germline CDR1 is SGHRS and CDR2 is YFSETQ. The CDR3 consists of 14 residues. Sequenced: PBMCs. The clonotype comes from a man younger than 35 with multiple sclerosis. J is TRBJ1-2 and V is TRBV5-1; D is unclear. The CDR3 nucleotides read TGCGCCAGCAGCCCGACGGTAACTAACTATGGCTACACCTTC. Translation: CASSPTVTNYGYTF.